This note documents a single T cell receptor (beta chain) sequence. The CDR3 has 14 amino acids. CDR1 is SQVTM, CDR2 ANQGSEA, per germline. Losses at the gene ends were 6 bases for V and 4 bases for J; bases not matched to a gene: 11. The authors prepared the TCRbeta library with unique molecular identifiers. TCRdb reprocessed the PCR reads with MiXCR, giving one entry per CDR3 protein. The sample lists a few hundred thousand distinct CDR3 sequences; about 20% were seen once. This sample stems from a study of T-cell reconstitution after alpha-beta-depleted transplantation in children. The chain is built from TRBV29-1 and TRBJ1-2; 7 bases map to TRBD1. This sequence was found in a human donor who donated a stem cell graft to a child with acute myeloid leukemia. The input for sequencing was PBMCs from the stem cell graft donor, taken from the stem cell graft. The CDR3 sequence: CSVHHTGAPYGYTF. As DNA, the CDR3 is TGCAGCGTGCACCATACAGGGGCCCCCTATGGCTACACCTTC.